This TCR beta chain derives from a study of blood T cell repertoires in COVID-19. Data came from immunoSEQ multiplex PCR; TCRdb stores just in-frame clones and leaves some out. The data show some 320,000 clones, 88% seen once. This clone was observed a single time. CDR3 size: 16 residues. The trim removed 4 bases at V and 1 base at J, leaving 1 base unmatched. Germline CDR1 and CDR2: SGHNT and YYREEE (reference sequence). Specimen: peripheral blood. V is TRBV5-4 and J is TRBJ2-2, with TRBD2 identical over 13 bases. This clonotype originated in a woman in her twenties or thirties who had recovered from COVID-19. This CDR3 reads CASSRTSGRNTGELFF. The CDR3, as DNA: TGTGCCAGCAGCCGGACTAGCGGGAGGAACACCGGGGAGCTGTTTTTT.